The sequence of this TCR beta chain was determined in a study of naive and memory T cell subsets. An equimolar mix of two oligonucleotides served as the beta constant-region primer for TRBC1 and TRBC2. TCRdb independently ran MiXCR on the UMI-ligation and nested PCR reads; one entry per CDR3 protein. The data contain roughly 20,000 distinct CDR3 sequences, around 10% of them singletons. Findings and limits, study-wide: Each distinct alpha or beta sequence counts as one clonotype. Over 85% of naive TCR sequences appeared only once, unlike memory subsets.

This clonotype was found a few times. Its specificity is unknown. Trimming pared 1 base from V and 3 bases from J, leaving 9 bases between. Germline CDR1 DFQATT, CDR2 SNEGSKA (reference sequence). The CDR3 totals 13 residues. Input material: central memory CD8+ T cells from blood. The chain uses TRBV20-1 and TRBJ2-5; D ambiguous. The TCR comes from a human donor in good health. The CDR3 nucleotides read TGCAGTGCTAGAGGGGCAGGCAAAGAGACCCAGTACTTC. Its protein product is CSARGAGKETQYF.